The 8 T cell receptor beta chains below come from one sample, sequenced in a study of blood T cell repertoires in COVID-19. Profiling relied on immunoSEQ multiplex PCR, and the TCRdb table lists in-frame clones only, not all of them. The table records more than 140,000 clones, around 80% of them present only once. Material for sequencing was peripheral blood. The receptors come from a woman aged 45-65 years in a cohort sampled during active or convalescent COVID-19.

J is TRBJ1-1 and V is TRBV5-1; 8 nucleotides match TRBD1. CDR3 length: 14 residues. Germline CDR1 is SGHRS and CDR2 is YFSETQ. V shed 4 bases and J 0 bases; nucleotides not matched to a gene: 2. This CDR3 is CASSQGAVNTEAFF. CDR3 bases: TGCGCCAGCAGCCAGGGGGCTGTGAACACTGAAGCTTTCTTT.

V is TRBV5-6 and J is TRBJ2-5; 12 bases line up with TRBD2. The CDR3 loop spans 16 amino acids. V lost 3 bases to trimming and J lost 2 bases; unmatched junction nucleotides: 5. CDR1 and CDR2 (germline): SGHDT, YYEEEE. CDR3 DNA: TGTGCCAGCAGCTCCGGACTAGCGGGAATTCAAGAGACCCAGTACTTC. Protein sequence: CASSSGLAGIQETQYF.

The chain has TRBV7-2 and TRBJ2-7; the D gene is possibly TRBD1 (6 bases). The germline gives CDR1 SGHTA, CDR2 FQGNSA. CDR3 length: 12 residues. V was clipped by 5 bases and J by 4 bases, with 9 bases between them. CDR3 residues: CASSAQGYEQYF. The DNA for the CDR3 is TGTGCCAGCAGCGCGCAGGGGTACGAGCAGTACTTC.

CDR3 protein: CASSGSGGTDTQYF. CDR3 nucleotide sequence: TGTGCCAGCAGCGGTAGCGGGGGCACAGATACGCAGTATTTT. This rearrangement joins TRBV7-9 to TRBJ2-3; TRBD2 matches 8 bases. The CDR3 is made up of 14 amino acids. Germline trimming cut 5 bases from V and 1 base from J; bases unmatched to any gene: 2. Germline V lookup: CDR1 SEHNR, CDR2 FQNEAQ (reference sequence).

The gene calls are TRBV7-3 and TRBJ1-6, with a tentative D call TRBD1 (5 bases). CDR1 is SGHTA, CDR2 FQGTGA, per germline. CDR3 length: 13 amino acids. The V end lost 2 bases, the J end lost 10 bases, and 9 bases lay between the germline ends. CDR3 in DNA: TGTGCCAGCAGCTTATTCGGGGGATCACCCCTCCACTTT. This sequence encodes CASSLFGGSPLHF.

The chain couples TRBV19 to TRBJ2-2; 8 nucleotides line up with TRBD2. V lost 3 bases, J lost 5 bases, and 2 bases stayed unmatched. From germline, CDR1 is LNHDA and CDR2 SQIVND (reference sequence). The CDR3 spans 14 residues. Written as DNA, the CDR3 is TGTGCCAGTAGTATCGGACTAGCTACCGGGGAGCTGTTTTTT. Amino acids: CASSIGLATGELFF.

This chain connects TRBV4-3 to TRBJ2-2, with TRBD2 matching over 7 bases. This CDR3 comprises 15 residues. V gave up 3 bases and J gave up 4 bases; unmatched junction bases: 5. Germline V gives CDR1 LGHNA, CDR2 YSLEER. The CDR3, as DNA: TGCGCCAGCAGCCAGTTAGCGGGTTCCACCGGGGAGCTGTTTTTT. Protein product: CASSQLAGSTGELFF.

The J gene is TRBJ1-2, the V gene TRBV9; D is perhaps TRBD1 (6 bases). The CDR3 totals 14 residues. V lost 2 bases to trimming and J lost 6 bases, with 14 bases between them. Germline assignment: CDR1 SGDLS and CDR2 YYNGEE. The CDR3 sequence is CASSVGAGSNGYTF. DNA for the CDR3: TGTGCCAGCAGCGTGGGGGCAGGTTCGAATGGCTACACCTTC.